The 7 T cell receptor beta chains listed next were all sequenced from one sample in a study of cytomegalovirus exposure and HLA in healthy donors. PCR involved 60 Vbeta and 13 Jbeta primers. Clones were sequenced by immunoSEQ multiplex PCR, and TCRdb holds only the in-frame ones, with some missing. The sample contains 95,000 to 110,000 clones, 70% to 85% of which appear only once. Source material: PBMCs. The receptors were sampled from a woman aged 18 to 35 in good health and CMV-seropositive.

The chain recombines TRBV5-1 with TRBJ1-2, with 10 bases fitting TRBD1. Germline trimming cut 3 bases from V and 6 bases from J; bases unmatched to any gene: 2. Germline values: CDR1 SGHRS, CDR2 YFSETQ. CDR3 length equals 13 residues. CDR3 protein: CASSSGTGDGYTF. The CDR3 DNA sequence: TGCGCCAGCAGCTCTGGGACAGGGGATGGCTACACCTTC.

The chain is built from TRBV13 and TRBJ1-6; D uncertain. The CDR3 contains 14 residues. Between the trimmed V and J ends, which lost 2 bases and 10 bases, there was a span of 12 bases. From germline, CDR1 is PRHDT and CDR2 FYEKMQ (reference sequence). The CDR3 nucleotides read TGTGCCAGCAGCTTATCCGGGATACAATCACCCCTCCACTTT. Its protein is CASSLSGIQSPLHF.

The genes are TRBV10-3 and TRBJ2-7; 8 bases are shared with TRBD2. The CDR3 spans 11 residues. Trimming removed 8 bases from V and 5 bases from J; junction bases left unmatched: 2. The germline gives CDR1 ENHRY, CDR2 SYGVKD. The CDR3 protein is CAISAGDEQYF. The CDR3 DNA is TGTGCCATCTCAGCGGGAGACGAGCAGTACTTC.

The chain carries TRBV2 and TRBJ2-5; 15 positions agree with TRBD2. The CDR3 runs to 15 residues. After removal of 6 bases from V and 6 bases from J, the junction contained 5 bases not matched to a gene. Germline CDR1 SNHLY, CDR2 FYNNEI. The CDR3 loop is CASSDGLAGGKTQYF. The CDR3 DNA reads TGTGCCAGCAGCGATGGACTAGCGGGAGGGAAGACCCAGTACTTC.

This rearrangement joins TRBV13 to TRBJ2-1; 13 bases agree with TRBD2. Germline CDR1 PRHDT, CDR2 FYEKMQ (reference sequence). The CDR3 is 21 amino acids. Trimming removed 2 bases from V and 9 bases from J; junction bases left unmatched: 22. The CDR3 DNA sequence: TGTGCCAGCAGCTTATCTTCTAAAGGACTAGCGGGAGAATCCTGGGGTGGTGAGCAGTTCTTC. Encoded protein: CASSLSSKGLAGESWGGEQFF.

This chain uses TRBV5-1 with TRBJ1-4; D perhaps matches TRBD1 (5 bases). V lost 0 bases to trimming and J lost 4 bases, with 22 bases between them. The CDR3 is 19 amino acids. CDR1 is SGHRS, CDR2 YFSETQ, per germline. The CDR3 region has the DNA TGCGCCAGCAGCTTGGCTCCGGGACTGTCAATGTGGGGTAATGAAAAACTGTTTTTT. This translates into CASSLAPGLSMWGNEKLFF.

This clone was detected only once. V and J are TRBV27 and TRBJ1-6; TRBD1 matches 11 bases. There are 15 residues in the CDR3. The trim removed 5 bases at V and 10 bases at J, leaving 7 bases unmatched. Germline CDR1 reads MNHEY; CDR2 reads SMNVEV (reference sequence). The CDR3 nucleotides read TGTGCCAGCAGTAGAATGGGACAGGGGGGGTCACCCCTCCACTTT. Translation gives CASSRMGQGGSPLHF.